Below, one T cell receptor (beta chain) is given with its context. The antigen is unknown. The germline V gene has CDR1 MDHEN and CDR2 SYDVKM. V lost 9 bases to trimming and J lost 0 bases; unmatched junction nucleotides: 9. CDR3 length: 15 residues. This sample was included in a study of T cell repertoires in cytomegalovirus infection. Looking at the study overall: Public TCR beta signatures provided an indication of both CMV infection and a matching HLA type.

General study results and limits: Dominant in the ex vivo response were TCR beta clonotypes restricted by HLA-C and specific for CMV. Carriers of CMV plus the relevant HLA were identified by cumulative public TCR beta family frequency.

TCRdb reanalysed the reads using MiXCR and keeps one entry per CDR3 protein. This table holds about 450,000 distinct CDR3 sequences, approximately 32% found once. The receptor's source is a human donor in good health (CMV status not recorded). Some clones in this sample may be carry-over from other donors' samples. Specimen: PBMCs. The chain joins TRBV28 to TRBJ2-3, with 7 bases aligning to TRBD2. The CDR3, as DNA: TGTGCCAGTAGCGCGACGGGGGGAAGCACAGATACGCAGTATTTT. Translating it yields CASSATGGSTDTQYF.